This is a list of T cell receptor beta chains from one sample in a study of T cells in tuberculosis. The data were produced by immunoSEQ multiplex PCR, yet TCRdb's version contains in-frame clones alone and is incomplete. Counted here are about 34,000 clones, under 98% occurring once; the ten biggest clones make up roughly 5.7%. Sequenced sample: PBMCs. The receptors originated from a donor under 30 with latent tuberculosis or without tuberculosis infection. The CDR3 runs from the conserved cysteine through the conserved F or W. A D gene is named only where the DNA matches it firmly.

>TRBV7-9|TRBJ1-1|TRBD1
CASSRGQGDTEAFF
>TRBV28|TRBJ1-1|NA
CASRRSGVWRDTEAFF
>TRBV2|TRBJ2-7|NA
CASSERRKSSYEQYF
>TRBV5-1|TRBJ1-5|TRBD1
CASSLEGGGQPQHF
>TRBV4-1|TRBJ2-5|TRBD1
CASSRQGIRETQYF
>TRBV19|TRBJ1-5|NA
CASKGLAVGAGLYSNQPQHF
>TRBV2|TRBJ2-7|NA
CASSDPRPSSYEQYF
>TRBV2|TRBJ2-5|TRBD2
CASSEEGTSGGDETQYF
>TRBV5-1|TRBJ1-1|TRBD1
CASSWDSVGTEAFF
>TRBV5-4|TRBJ2-1|TRBD1
CASSSTGVGYNEQFF
>TRBV7-8|TRBJ2-3|TRBD2
CASSTHRLAGDTQYF
>TRBV6-1|TRBJ1-4|NA
CAGPRVRGCGEKLFF
>TRBV28|TRBJ2-1|TRBD1
CASSSTRQGNEQFF
>TRBV11-2|TRBJ2-5|TRBD2
CASSEQRTSGGRYQETQYF
>TRBV6-1|TRBJ1-1|NA
CASSETGAGTEAFF
>TRBV28|TRBJ1-5|NA
CASSLLLTEGVSDEPQHF
>TRBV5-1|TRBJ2-1|TRBD2
CASSLLSGSSNEQFF
>TRBV11-2|TRBJ1-2|NA
CASSPRPGDSVYGYTF
>TRBV19|TRBJ1-1|NA
CASSIDLTGPTEAFF
>TRBV5-1|TRBJ2-1|TRBD2
CASSLDPGLAVYNEQFF
>TRBV9|TRBJ2-7|TRBD1
CASDRGSGYEQYF
>TRBV7-3|TRBJ2-1|TRBD2
CASSSLAGSYNEQFF
>TRBV25-1|TRBJ1-4|NA
CASSATEGVQLSNEKLFF
>TRBV2|TRBJ2-3|NA
CASRRDSRPDTQYF
>TRBV7-2|TRBJ2-2|NA
CASSSRGELFF
>TRBV2|TRBJ1-5|TRBD1
CASWTGKASNQPQHF
>TRBV18|TRBJ2-3|TRBD1
CASSPNRGPGDTQYF
>TRBV15|TRBJ2-1|TRBD2
CATSREIGGASNEQFF
>TRBV19|TRBJ2-5|TRBD1
CASSIAPGTGRRETQYF
>TRBV27|TRBJ2-7|TRBD2
CASRFGGAHEQYF
>TRBV5-1|TRBJ2-3|NA
CASSLAYEADTQYF
>TRBV6-1|TRBJ1-2|NA
CASRATEPPYGYTF
>TRBV6-5|TRBJ1-3|NA
CASSYSKGAGNTIYF
>TRBV19|TRBJ2-1|TRBD1
CASSQDRGHYEQFF
>TRBV2|TRBJ2-5|TRBD1
CASRDDRAQETQYF
>TRBV27|TRBJ2-1|TRBD1
CASRRTGGWSTEQFF
>TRBV7-9|TRBJ1-2|NA
CASSTSQVHGYTF
>TRBV19|TRBJ2-3|TRBD2
CASSIGAGGNTDTQYF
>TRBV9|TRBJ2-5|NA
CASSVWGGAQETQYF
>TRBV9|TRBJ2-5|TRBD2
CASSVAASGTAETQYF